The 12 T cell receptor beta chains below all came from one sample that was sequenced in a study of T cells in Graves' hyperthyroidism and ophthalmopathy. Amplification targeted TCR beta CDR3 regions from RNA transcripts. The HTBI primer set drove a first-round RT-PCR of the TCR CDR3. Via MiXCR, TCRdb re-called the multiplex PCR reads, giving one row per CDR3 protein. The data contain approximately 630,000 distinct CDR3 sequences, 15% to 20% of them seen just once; the ten biggest clones take up less than 4.5%. The specimen sequenced was blood. These receptors were obtained from a woman younger than 45 with Graves' hyperthyroidism.

The sample holds many counts of this clonotype. The chain combines TRBV27 with TRBJ1-1; TRBD1 matches at 9 bases. The V gene's germline CDR1 is MNHEY and CDR2 SMNVEV (reference sequence). V shed 6 bases and J 5 bases; nucleotides not matched to a gene: 10. This CDR3 is 15 amino acids long. The CDR3 loop reads CASSPDRGIGTEAFF. The CDR3 DNA reads TGTGCCAGCAGCCCGGACAGGGGAATTGGTACTGAAGCTTTCTTT.

This clonotype has a count of ten or more. The chain links TRBV12-3 or TRBV12-4 to TRBJ2-1, with D perhaps matching TRBD1 (5 bases). V lost 6 bases and J 5 bases, leaving 11 bases between the germline ends. CDR3 length: 13 residues. Here the CDR3 DNA reads TGTGCCAGCAGCCAACAGGAAGACAATGAGCAGTTCTTC. Translated: CASSQQEDNEQFF.

Many counts were recorded for this clonotype. V is TRBV5-6 and J is TRBJ2-7, with TRBD2 matching over 12 bases. V shed 0 bases, J shed 6 bases, and the junction held 4 bases outside the gene matches. CDR1 and CDR2 from the germline V gene are SGHDT and YYEEEE. This CDR3 is 15 amino acids long. CDR3 loop: CASSLGTSGKGEQYF. CDR3 sequence (DNA): TGTGCCAGCAGCTTGGGGACTAGCGGGAAGGGCGAGCAGTACTTC.

The chain employs TRBV5-1 and TRBJ2-7; tentative D call: TRBD1 (5 bases). This CDR3 spans 14 amino acids. V dropped 0 bases and J dropped 6 bases, with 13 bases sitting between them. CDR1 SGHRS and CDR2 YFSETQ come from the germline V gene. CDR3 protein: CASSLAWSGREQYF. In DNA, the CDR3 is TGCGCCAGCAGCTTGGCCTGGTCAGGGCGCGAGCAGTACTTC. Complete variable domain (other parts from reference TRBV5-1 and TRBJ2-7): KAGVTQTPRYLIKTRGQQVTLSCSPISGHRSVSWYQQTPGQGLQFLFEYFSETQRNKGNFPGRFSGRQFSNSRSEMNVSTLELGDSALYLCASSLAWSGREQYFGPGTRLTVT.

The chain recombines TRBV19 with TRBJ1-2; D remains unclear. This CDR3 spans 13 amino acids. The germline CDR1 and CDR2 sequences are LNHDA and SQIVND (reference sequence). V was clipped by 2 bases and J by 1 base, with 5 bases between them. The CDR3 coding sequence is TGTGCCAGTAGTATACGGGTTAACTATGGCTACACCTTC. It is translated as CASSIRVNYGYTF.

This chain links TRBV19 with TRBJ2-2; 8 nucleotides align to TRBD2. This CDR3 contains 18 residues. With V trimmed by 7 bases and J by 2 bases, 15 bases remained unmatched. Germline V gene lookup returns CDR1 LNHDA and CDR2 SQIVND (reference sequence). This chain's CDR3 is CASTNIAPGRGNTGELFF. As DNA, the CDR3 is TGTGCCAGTACCAATATTGCCCCCGGGAGGGGAAACACCGGGGAGCTGTTTTTT.

This clonotype appeared a single time. One base away lies a much larger clone, so this may be a sequencing read error. The rearrangement links TRBV7-2 to TRBJ2-3; D not resolved. The CDR3 is 14 residues long. From germline, CDR1 is SGHTA and CDR2 FQGNSA. The CDR3 protein is CANSPGMTDDTRYF. CDR3 in DNA: TGTGCCAACAGCCCAGGAATGACGGACGATACGCGGTATTTT.

The chain carries TRBV4-1 and TRBJ1-5, with a weak D call TRBD1 (5 bases). Looked up from germline, CDR1 is MGHRA and CDR2 is YSYEKL. V lost 4 bases, J lost 3 bases, and 13 bases lay in between. The CDR3 has 15 amino acids. The CDR3, as DNA: TGCGCCAGCAGCCCCCGGGATGGGGCCAATCAGCCCCAGCATTTT. This encodes CASSPRDGANQPQHF.

V gene TRBV20-1 combines with J gene TRBJ2-7, with 10 bases aligning to TRBD2. Germline-derived CDR1 and CDR2 are DFQATT and SNEGSKA (reference sequence). The CDR3 consists of 14 residues. V shed 1 base, J shed 6 bases, and the junction held 6 bases outside the gene matches. The CDR3 DNA reads as TGCAGTGCTAGAGTAAGCGGGAGGGCCCGCGAGCAGTACTTC. This codes for CSARVSGRAREQYF.

V usage is TRBV30 and J usage is TRBJ2-3; 10 bases line up with TRBD2. The CDR3 loop spans 13 amino acids. CDR1 and CDR2 (germline): GTSNPN, SVGIG (reference sequence). CDR3 region: CAETSGSTDTQYF. The CDR3 DNA sequence: TGTGCGGAGACTAGCGGGAGCACAGATACGCAGTATTTT.

The gene calls are TRBV5-1 and TRBJ2-1, with a tentative D call TRBD2 (6 bases). Per germline, CDR1 SGHRS and CDR2 YFSETQ. V was pared by 1 base and J by 7 bases, with 18 bases between. CDR3 length equals 16 residues. The DNA for the CDR3 is TGCGCCAGCAGCTTGAATCCTAGCGTGCGTTTGAATGAGCAGTTCTTC. Amino acids: CASSLNPSVRLNEQFF.

This clonotype was counted ten times or more. V gene TRBV28 combines with J gene TRBJ1-5; TRBD1 matches at 7 bases. This CDR3 is built from 17 residues. Germline-derived CDR1 and CDR2 are MDHEN and SYDVKM. V lost 0 bases to trimming and J lost 2 bases; unmatched junction nucleotides: 7. CDR3 in amino acids: CASSLWDRSIRNQPQHF. The CDR3 DNA reads TGTGCCAGCAGTTTATGGGACAGGTCGATTCGCAATCAGCCCCAGCATTTT.